This T cell receptor beta chain was profiled in a study of shared clonotypes between healthy human individuals. V dropped 0 bases and J dropped 6 bases, with 8 bases sitting between them. CDR3 size: 13 residues. Germline loops: CDR1 GTSNPN, CDR2 SVGIG (reference sequence). Naivety among CD8 cells was defined by CD45RO negativity and positive CCR7 selection, thereby excluding terminally differentiated effector memory CD45RA+ cells. Here immunoSEQ multiplex PCR was the method, and the copy in TCRdb shows in-frame clones only, minus some. The sample lists nearly 2 million clones, roughly 95% occurring once.

The clonotype was recovered from a man between 18 and 29 years old in good health. Sequencing was carried out using naive CD8+ T cells sorted from blood. The chain combines TRBV30 with TRBJ2-2; D not resolved. CDR3 region: CAWSVVQSGELFF. Written as DNA, the CDR3 is TGTGCCTGGAGTGTAGTACAATCCGGGGAGCTGTTTTTT.